This TCR beta chain was sequenced in a study of cytomegalovirus exposure and HLA in healthy donors. Whole-study context: The use of the same platform for the roughly 120 validation repertoires and the roughly 630 first-cohort repertoires was reported by a later analysis.

Germline CDR1 is SQVTM and CDR2 is ANQGSEA. The CDR3 length is 12 residues. Trimming cost V 4 bases and J 4 bases; bases outside gene matches: 2. The assay was immunoSEQ multiplex PCR, and TCRdb's table has in-frame clones only and misses some. The sample has tens of thousands of clones; 85% to 95% are singletons. Separate from the approximately 730-subject first cohort, the 120-subject validation cohort was the one that the donors belonged to. The TCR originated in a woman aged 18-35 years in good health and CMV-seropositive. The sample was PBMCs. The chain recombines TRBV29-1 with TRBJ2-3; 7 bases map to TRBD2. The CDR3 DNA reads as TGCAGCGTTGGGGAGGGTTCAGATACGCAGTATTTT. Amino acids: CSVGEGSDTQYF.